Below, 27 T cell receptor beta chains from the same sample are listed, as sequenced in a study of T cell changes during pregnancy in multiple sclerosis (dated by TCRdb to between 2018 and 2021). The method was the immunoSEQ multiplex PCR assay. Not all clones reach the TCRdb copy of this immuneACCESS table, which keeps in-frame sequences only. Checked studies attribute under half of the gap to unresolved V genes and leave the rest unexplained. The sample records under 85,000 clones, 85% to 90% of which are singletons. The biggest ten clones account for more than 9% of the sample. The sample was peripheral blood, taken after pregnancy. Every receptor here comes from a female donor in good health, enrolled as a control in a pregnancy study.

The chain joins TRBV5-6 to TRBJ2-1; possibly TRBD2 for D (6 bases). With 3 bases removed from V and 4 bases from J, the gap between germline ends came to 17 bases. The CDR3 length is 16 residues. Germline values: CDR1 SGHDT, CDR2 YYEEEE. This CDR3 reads CASSSDSGGRYNEQFF. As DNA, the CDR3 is TGTGCCAGCAGCTCCGATTCTGGGGGGAGGTACAATGAGCAGTTCTTC.

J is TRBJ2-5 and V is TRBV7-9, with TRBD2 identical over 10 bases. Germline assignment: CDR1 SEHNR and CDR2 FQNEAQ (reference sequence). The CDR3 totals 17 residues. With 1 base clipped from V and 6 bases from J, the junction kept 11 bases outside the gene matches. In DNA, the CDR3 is TGTGCCAGCAGCTTAGTGGCTAGCGGGAGATTTGCAAAGACCCAGTACTTC. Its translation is CASSLVASGRFAKTQYF. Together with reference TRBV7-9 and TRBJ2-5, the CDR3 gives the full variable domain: DTGVSQNPRHKITKRGQNVTFRCDPISEHNRLYWYRQTLGQGPEFLTYFQNEAQLEKSRLLSDRFSAERPKGSFSTLEIQRTEQGDSAMYLCASSLVASGRFAKTQYFGPGTRLLVL.

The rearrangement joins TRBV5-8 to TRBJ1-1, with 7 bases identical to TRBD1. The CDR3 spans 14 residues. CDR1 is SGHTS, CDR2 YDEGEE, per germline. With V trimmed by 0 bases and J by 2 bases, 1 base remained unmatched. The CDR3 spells CASSLGDRNTEAFF. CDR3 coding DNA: TGTGCCAGCAGCTTGGGGGACAGAAACACTGAAGCTTTCTTT. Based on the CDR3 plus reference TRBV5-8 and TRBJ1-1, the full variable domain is EAGVTQSPTHLIKTRGQQATLRCSPISGHTSVYWYQQALGLGLQFLLWYDEGEERNRGNFPPRFSGRQFPNYSSELNVNALELEDSALYLCASSLGDRNTEAFFGQGTRLTVV.

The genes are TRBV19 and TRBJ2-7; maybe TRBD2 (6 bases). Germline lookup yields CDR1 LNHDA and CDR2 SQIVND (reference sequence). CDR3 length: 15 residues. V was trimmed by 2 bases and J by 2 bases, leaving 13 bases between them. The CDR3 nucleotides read TGTGCCAGTAGTATATCCTGGGGGGTACCCTACGAGCAGTACTTC. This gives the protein CASSISWGVPYEQYF.

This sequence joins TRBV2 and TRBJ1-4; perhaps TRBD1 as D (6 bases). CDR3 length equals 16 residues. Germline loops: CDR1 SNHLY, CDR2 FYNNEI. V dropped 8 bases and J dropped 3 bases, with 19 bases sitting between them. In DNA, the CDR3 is TGTGCCAGCCTACGGTGGGGGCTGGGGGCTAATGAAAAACTGTTTTTT. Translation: CASLRWGLGANEKLFF.

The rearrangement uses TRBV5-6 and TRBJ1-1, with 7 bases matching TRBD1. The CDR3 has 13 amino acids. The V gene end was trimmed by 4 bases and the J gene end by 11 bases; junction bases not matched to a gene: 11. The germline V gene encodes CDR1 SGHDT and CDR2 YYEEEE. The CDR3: CASSVLGGQRAFF. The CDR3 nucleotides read TGTGCCAGCAGCGTACTTGGGGGACAGAGGGCTTTCTTT. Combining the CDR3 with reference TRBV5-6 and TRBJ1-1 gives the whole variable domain DAGVTQSPTHLIKTRGQQVTLRCSPKSGHDTVSWYQQALGQGPQFIFQYYEEEERQRGNFPDRFSGHQFPNYSSELNVNALLLGDSALYLCASSVLGGQRAFFGQGTRLTVV.

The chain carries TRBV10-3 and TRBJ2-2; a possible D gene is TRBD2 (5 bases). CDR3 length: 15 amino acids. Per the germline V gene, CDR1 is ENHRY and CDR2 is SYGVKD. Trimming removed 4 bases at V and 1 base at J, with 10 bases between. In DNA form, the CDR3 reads TGTGCCATCAGTGTAAGCGGAGGGAACACCGGGGAGCTGTTTTTT. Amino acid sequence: CAISVSGGNTGELFF.

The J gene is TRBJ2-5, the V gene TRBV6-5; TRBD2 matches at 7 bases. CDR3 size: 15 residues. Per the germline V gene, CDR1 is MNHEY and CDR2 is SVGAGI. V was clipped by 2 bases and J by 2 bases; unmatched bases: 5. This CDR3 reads CASSYGGSKQETQYF. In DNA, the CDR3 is TGTGCCAGCAGTTACGGCGGGAGCAAGCAAGAGACCCAGTACTTC.

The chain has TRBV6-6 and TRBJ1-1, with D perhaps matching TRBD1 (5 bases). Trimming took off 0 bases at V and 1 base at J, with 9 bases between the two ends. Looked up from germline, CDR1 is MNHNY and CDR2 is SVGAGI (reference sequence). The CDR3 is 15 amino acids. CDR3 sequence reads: CASSYSTVGNTEAFF. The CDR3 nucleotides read TGTGCCAGCAGTTACTCGACAGTAGGGAACACTGAAGCTTTCTTT.

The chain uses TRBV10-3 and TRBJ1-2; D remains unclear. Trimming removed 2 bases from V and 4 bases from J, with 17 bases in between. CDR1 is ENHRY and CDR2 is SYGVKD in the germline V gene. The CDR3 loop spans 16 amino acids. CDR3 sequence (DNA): TGTGCCATCAGTGAGGGTCGGGGAGCAAGCCGCTATGGCTACACCTTC. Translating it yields CAISEGRGASRYGYTF.

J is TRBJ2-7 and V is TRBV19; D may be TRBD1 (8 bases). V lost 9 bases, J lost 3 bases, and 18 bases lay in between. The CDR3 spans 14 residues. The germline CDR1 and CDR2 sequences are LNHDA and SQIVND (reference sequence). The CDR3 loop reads CASSGEQGGYEQYF. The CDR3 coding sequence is TGTGCCAGCAGCGGGGAACAGGGGGGCTACGAGCAGTACTTC. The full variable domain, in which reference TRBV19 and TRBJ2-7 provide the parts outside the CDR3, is DGGITQSPKYLFRKEGQNVTLSCEQNLNHDAMYWYRQDPGQGLRLIYYSQIVNDFQKGDIAEGYSVSREKKESFPLTVTSAQKNPTAFYLCASSGEQGGYEQYFGPGTRLTVT.

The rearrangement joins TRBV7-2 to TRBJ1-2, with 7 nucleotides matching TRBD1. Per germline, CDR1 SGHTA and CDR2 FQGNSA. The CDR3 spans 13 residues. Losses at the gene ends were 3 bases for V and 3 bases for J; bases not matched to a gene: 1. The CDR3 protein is CASSFTGDYGYTF. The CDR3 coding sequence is TGTGCCAGCAGCTTTACAGGGGACTATGGCTACACCTTC.

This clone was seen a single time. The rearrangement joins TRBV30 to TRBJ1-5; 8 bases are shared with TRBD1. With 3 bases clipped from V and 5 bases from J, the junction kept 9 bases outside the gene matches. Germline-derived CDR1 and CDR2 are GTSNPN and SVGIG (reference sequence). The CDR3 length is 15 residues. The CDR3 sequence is CAWRGGGQEYQPQHF. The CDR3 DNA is TGTGCCTGGAGGGGAGGGGGACAGGAGTATCAGCCCCAGCATTTT.

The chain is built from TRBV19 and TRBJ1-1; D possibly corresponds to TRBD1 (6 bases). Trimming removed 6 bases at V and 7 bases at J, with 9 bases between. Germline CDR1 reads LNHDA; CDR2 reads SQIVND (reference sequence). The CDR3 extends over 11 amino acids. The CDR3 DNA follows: TGTGCCAGTAGCACAGGGATTGAAGCTTTCTTT. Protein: CASSTGIEAFF.

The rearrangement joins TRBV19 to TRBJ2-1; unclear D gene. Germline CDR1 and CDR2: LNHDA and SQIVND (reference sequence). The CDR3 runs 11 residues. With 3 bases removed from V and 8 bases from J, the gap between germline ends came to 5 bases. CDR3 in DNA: TGTGCCAGTAGTATGTCGTATGAGCAGTTCTTC. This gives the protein CASSMSYEQFF.

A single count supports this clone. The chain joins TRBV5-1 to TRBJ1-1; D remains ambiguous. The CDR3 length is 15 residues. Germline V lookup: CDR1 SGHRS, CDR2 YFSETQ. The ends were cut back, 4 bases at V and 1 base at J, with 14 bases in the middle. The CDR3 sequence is CASSPLLAPNTEAFF. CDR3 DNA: TGCGCCAGCAGCCCCCTGTTGGCTCCGAACACTGAAGCTTTCTTT.

The CDR3 loop is CASMLTGIETQYF. The CDR3 coding sequence is TGTGCCAGCATGTTGACAGGCATAGAGACCCAGTACTTC. The genes are TRBV25-1 and TRBJ2-5; D possibly corresponds to TRBD1 (6 bases). This CDR3 is 13 amino acids long. CDR1 is MGHDK, CDR2 SYGVNS, per germline. Trimming stripped 7 bases from V and 4 bases from J, with 13 bases between.

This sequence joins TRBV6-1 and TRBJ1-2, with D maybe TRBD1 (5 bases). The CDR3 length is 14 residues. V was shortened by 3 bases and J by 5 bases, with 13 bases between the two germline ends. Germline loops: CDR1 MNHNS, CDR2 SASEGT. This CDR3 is CASSDWDFRYGYTF. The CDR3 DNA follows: TGTGCCAGCAGTGACTGGGACTTTCGGTATGGCTACACCTTC.

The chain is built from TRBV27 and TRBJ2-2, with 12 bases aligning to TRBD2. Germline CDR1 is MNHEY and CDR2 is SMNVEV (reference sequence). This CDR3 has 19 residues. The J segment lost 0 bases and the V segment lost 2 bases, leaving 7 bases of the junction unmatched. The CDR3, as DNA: TGTGCCAGCAGTTTACGGACTAGCGGGGTATTTGCGAACACCGGGGAGCTGTTTTTT. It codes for CASSLRTSGVFANTGELFF.

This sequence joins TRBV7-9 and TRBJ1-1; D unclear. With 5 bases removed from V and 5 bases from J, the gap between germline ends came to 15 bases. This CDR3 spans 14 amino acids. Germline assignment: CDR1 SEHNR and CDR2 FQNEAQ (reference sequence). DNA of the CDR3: TGTGCCAGCAGCCCAGCAGGCCGCCAGACTGAAGCTTTCTTT. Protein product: CASSPAGRQTEAFF. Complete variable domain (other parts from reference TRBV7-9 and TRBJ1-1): DTGVSQNPRHKITKRGQNVTFRCDPISEHNRLYWYRQTLGQGPEFLTYFQNEAQLEKSRLLSDRFSAERPKGSFSTLEIQRTEQGDSAMYLCASSPAGRQTEAFFGQGTRLTVV.

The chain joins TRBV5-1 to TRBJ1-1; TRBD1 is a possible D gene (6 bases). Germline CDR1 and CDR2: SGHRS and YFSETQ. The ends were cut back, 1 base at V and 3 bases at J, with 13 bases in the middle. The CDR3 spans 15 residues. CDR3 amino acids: CASSLHRAGDTEAFF. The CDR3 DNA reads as TGCGCCAGCAGCTTGCACAGGGCCGGTGACACTGAAGCTTTCTTT.

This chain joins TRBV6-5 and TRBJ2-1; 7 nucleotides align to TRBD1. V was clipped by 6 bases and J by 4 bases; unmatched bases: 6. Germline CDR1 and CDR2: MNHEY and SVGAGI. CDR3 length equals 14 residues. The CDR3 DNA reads TGTGCCAGCAGGTCGGACAGGACTTACAATGAGCAGTTCTTC. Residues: CASRSDRTYNEQFF.

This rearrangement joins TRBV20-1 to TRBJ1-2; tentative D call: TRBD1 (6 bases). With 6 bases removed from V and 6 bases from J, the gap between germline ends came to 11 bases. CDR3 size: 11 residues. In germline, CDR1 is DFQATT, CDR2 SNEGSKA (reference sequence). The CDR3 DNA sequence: TGCAGTGCGAGGGGGTTGGATGGCTACACCTTC. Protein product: CSARGLDGYTF.

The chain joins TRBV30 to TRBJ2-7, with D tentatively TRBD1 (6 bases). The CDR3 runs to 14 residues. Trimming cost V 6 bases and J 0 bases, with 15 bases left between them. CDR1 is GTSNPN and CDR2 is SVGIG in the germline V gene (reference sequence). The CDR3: CACDRGRSSYEQYF. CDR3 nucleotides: TGTGCCTGTGATAGGGGGAGAAGCTCCTACGAGCAGTACTTC.

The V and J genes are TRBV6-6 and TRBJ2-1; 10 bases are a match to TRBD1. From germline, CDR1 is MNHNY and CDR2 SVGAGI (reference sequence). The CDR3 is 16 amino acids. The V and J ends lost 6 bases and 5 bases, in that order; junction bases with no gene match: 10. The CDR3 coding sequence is TGTGCCAGCAGCTCCACTCGGACAGGGGGAAACAATGAGCAGTTCTTC. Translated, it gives CASSSTRTGGNNEQFF.

The CDR3 loop is CASRWSRATEAFF. The CDR3 DNA is TGCGCCAGCAGGTGGAGCAGGGCCACTGAAGCTTTCTTT. This sequence joins TRBV5-1 and TRBJ1-1; D perhaps matches TRBD1 (5 bases). V was trimmed by 5 bases and J by 4 bases, leaving 12 bases between them. Germline assignment: CDR1 SGHRS and CDR2 YFSETQ. There are 13 residues in the CDR3. Together with reference TRBV5-1 and TRBJ1-1, the CDR3 gives the full variable domain: KAGVTQTPRYLIKTRGQQVTLSCSPISGHRSVSWYQQTPGQGLQFLFEYFSETQRNKGNFPGRFSGRQFSNSRSEMNVSTLELGDSALYLCASRWSRATEAFFGQGTRLTVV.

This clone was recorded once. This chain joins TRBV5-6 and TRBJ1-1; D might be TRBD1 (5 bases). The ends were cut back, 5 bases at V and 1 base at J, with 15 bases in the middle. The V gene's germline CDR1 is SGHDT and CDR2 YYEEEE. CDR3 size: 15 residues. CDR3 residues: CASRFQGGQNTEAFF. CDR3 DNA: TGTGCCAGCAGATTTCAGGGAGGCCAGAACACTGAAGCTTTCTTT. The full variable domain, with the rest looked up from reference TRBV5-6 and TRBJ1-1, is DAGVTQSPTHLIKTRGQQVTLRCSPKSGHDTVSWYQQALGQGPQFIFQYYEEEERQRGNFPDRFSGHQFPNYSSELNVNALLLGDSALYLCASRFQGGQNTEAFFGQGTRLTVV.